This T cell receptor (beta chain) came from a study of early T cells in non-severe SARS-CoV-2 infection (dated by TCRdb to about 2021). Background on the whole study: Because TCR sequencing relied on bulk RNA taken from unsorted whole blood, pairing of alpha and beta chains was not possible. What the authors observed across the whole study: VDJdb matching was skewed toward anti-spike CD8 responses and likely underestimated virus-specific expansions, missing private and CD4 specificities.

At least ten counts were recorded for this clonotype. Its antigen is not yet known. The input lacks base qualities; no much larger clone sits a single base away. A case-control design nested within a healthcare worker cohort in London, UK, was used, with weekly nasopharyngeal swab PCR tests and blood sampling performed. Between 23 and 31 March 2020, the week of the UK lockdown, healthcare workers were enrolled and then followed up weekly for as long as 16 weeks. At the junction V is shortened by 6 bases and J by 7 bases; bases outside the gene matches: 9. CDR1 is given as SQVTM and CDR2 as ANQGSEA, both from the germline V gene. CDR3 length: 14 amino acids, cysteine to phenylalanine. Kept here is only the CDR3 DNA, which spans 42 bases and is read in frame from base 1. The receptor library was made with 5' RACE. The instrument given in TCRdb is NextSeq 500. In the TCR library protocol, unique molecular identifiers were attached to individual cDNA molecules to correct for PCR bias and sequencing error. Both TCR alpha and beta chains were sequenced, and tight co-correlation was observed between alpha and beta sequence abundances in each sample. The source study handled its data this way. Decombinator V4 was used to annotate the V gene, J gene and CDR3 of the TCR sequences. TCRs were defined as expanded if a significant change between any two time points was detected under a Poisson model with p below 0.0001. TCR abundances were normalised to the total number of TCRs sequenced per sample and were expressed as counts per million. MAIT TCRs were defined by TRAV1-2 paired with TRAJ12, TRAJ20 or TRAJ33, and iNKT TCRs by TRAV10 paired with TRAJ18. VDJdb, accessed 1 November 2021, was searched for CMV, EBV and SARS-CoV-2 annotated TCRs, excluding TCRs annotated for multiple antigens. TCRdb handled the public reads itself, with Q25 trimming in fastp and clone calling in MiXCR, and kept productive beta chains. Each record represents a unique CDR3 protein, reported with the most common genes and DNA among its rows. TCRdb's processing, not the study's, gives the V and J calls here. The sample table records about 67,000 distinct CDR3 sequences; 11% of these occur just once. 3.5% to 4% of the sample belongs to the ten largest clones.

Sequencing was performed on whole blood. The sequence came from an adult who was a healthcare worker with PCR-confirmed SARS-CoV-2 infection or an uninfected control (not recorded which). The chain was built from TRBV29-1 and TRBJ1-4; 9 bases in between match TRBD1. This receptor has the CDR3 CSVDTGGAGEKLFF. The DNA sequence follows: TGCAGCGTCGATACAGGGGGCGCGGGTGAAAAACTGTTTTTT. With the portions outside the CDR3 filled from the reference TRBV29-1 and TRBJ1-4 genes, the complete variable region becomes SAVISQKPSRDICQRGTSLTIQCQVDSQVTMMFWYRQQPGQSLTLIATANQGSEATYESGFVIDKFPISRPNLTFSTLTVSNMSPEDSSIYLCSVDTGGAGEKLFFGSGTQLSVL.